The 7 T cell receptor beta chains listed next were all sequenced from one sample in a study of beta chain features in type 1 diabetes. General study points: Among all four CD4+ subsets, Type 1 diabetes patients had TCRB CDR3s that were moderately but significantly shorter.

The antigens these receptors bind are not known. Of the isolated RNA, all was reverse transcribed, and so the sequenced material was expressed TCRB transcripts. Profiling relied on immunoSEQ multiplex PCR, and the TCRdb table lists in-frame clones only, not all of them. The sample lists 500,000 to 800,000 clones, roughly 12% occurring once. The sample consisted of naive CD4+ T cells from blood. These receptors all stem from a man aged 25-40 years with type 1 diabetes.

The chain links TRBV10-3 to TRBJ2-5; 8 positions match TRBD1. The CDR3 length is 13 residues. Germline assignment: CDR1 ENHRY and CDR2 SYGVKD. The J segment lost 5 bases and the V segment lost 6 bases, leaving 5 bases of the junction unmatched. DNA of the CDR3: TGTGCCATCAGCCAGGGGGCCTGGGAGACCCAGTACTTC. Amino acids: CAISQGAWETQYF.

The rearrangement links TRBV6-5 to TRBJ1-6, with 7 nucleotides matching TRBD1. Germline CDR1 MNHEY, CDR2 SVGAGI. The CDR3 contains 16 residues. V lost 0 bases to trimming and J lost 10 bases; unmatched junction nucleotides: 9. For the CDR3, the DNA is TGTGCCAGCAGTTACTCAGTACAGGGGCTGGGATCACCCCTCCACTTT. The encoded protein is CASSYSVQGLGSPLHF.

This sequence joins TRBV18 and TRBJ1-2, with D hard to call. Trimming removed 3 bases at V and 7 bases at J, with 18 bases between. Germline CDR1 reads KGHSH; CDR2 reads LQKENI. The CDR3 covers 15 residues. CDR3 residues: CASSPSPHRTIGYTF. CDR3 bases: TGTGCCAGCTCACCTTCCCCCCACCGGACTATTGGCTACACCTTC.

The chain is built from TRBV6-6 and TRBJ2-2; the D is unclear. The V end was cut by 6 bases, the J end by 1 base, with 6 bases between. CDR1 and CDR2 from the germline V gene are MNHNY and SVGAGI (reference sequence). There are 13 residues in the CDR3. This CDR3 is CASRVVNTGELFF. The CDR3 bases are TGTGCCAGCAGGGTAGTGAACACCGGGGAGCTGTTTTTT.

This clone was seen more than once but under ten times. The chain recombines TRBV29-1 with TRBJ2-3, with D tentatively TRBD2 (6 bases). The V gene lost 4 bases and the J gene lost 2 bases, with 13 bases spanning the gap. Germline CDR1 and CDR2: SQVTM and ANQGSEA. This CDR3 contains 14 residues. The CDR3 coding sequence is TGCAGCGTTGCCCGGGGGTCATTCACAGATACGCAGTATTTT. Translated, it gives CSVARGSFTDTQYF.

To note about this clone: Other DNA sequences from this sample encode an identical CDR3 as well. This rearrangement joins TRBV7-3 to TRBJ2-3; tentatively, D is TRBD1 or TRBD2 (5 bases each). V shed 1 base and J shed 5 bases, with 10 bases lying between them. This CDR3 has 14 residues. Germline V gene lookup returns CDR1 SGHTA and CDR2 FQGTGA. The CDR3 nucleotides are TGTGCCAGCAGCTTAAATGGGGGAAGAGATACGCAGTATTTT. Protein sequence: CASSLNGGRDTQYF. The full variable domain, rest sourced from reference TRBV7-3 and TRBJ2-3, is GAGVSQTPSNKVTEKGKYVELRCDPISGHTALYWYRQSLGQGPEFLIYFQGTGAADDSGLPNDRFFAVRPEGSVSTLKIQRTERGDSAVYLCASSLNGGRDTQYFGPGTRLTVL.

This clone came up a few times. This chain links TRBV23-1 with TRBJ1-2; D might be TRBD1 (6 bases). TRBV23-1 is known as an ORF, though its function is uncertain. CDR3 length: 15 residues. The germline V and J ends were trimmed by 0 bases and 5 bases, with 13 bases remaining between them. CDR3 nucleotides: TGCGCCAGCAGTCAATCCCAGGGAACAGGGTATGGCTACACCTTC. Translation: CASSQSQGTGYGYTF.